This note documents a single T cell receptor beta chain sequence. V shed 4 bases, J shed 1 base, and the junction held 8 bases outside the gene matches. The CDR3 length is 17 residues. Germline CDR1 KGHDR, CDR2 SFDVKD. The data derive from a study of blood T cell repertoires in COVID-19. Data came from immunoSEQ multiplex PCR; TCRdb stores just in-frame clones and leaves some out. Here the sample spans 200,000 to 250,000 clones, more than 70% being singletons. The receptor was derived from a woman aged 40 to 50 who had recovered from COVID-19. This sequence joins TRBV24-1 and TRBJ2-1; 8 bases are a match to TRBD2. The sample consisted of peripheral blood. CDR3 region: CATSEGGLAPSYNEQFF. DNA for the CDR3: TGTGCCACCAGTGAAGGAGGACTAGCTCCTTCCTACAATGAGCAGTTCTTC.